Sequencing of this T cell receptor (beta chain) was carried out in a study of shared clonotypes between healthy human individuals. Assay: immunoSEQ multiplex PCR; the TCRdb copy retains only in-frame clones and omits some. The repertoire consists of approximately 640,000 clones, with about 90% occurring once and the leading ten covering roughly 36%. CCR7-negative CD45RA+ TemRA cells were combined with CD45RO+ cells to form CD8 memory. Sequencing was performed on memory CD8+ T cells from PBMCs. The sample's subset: CD45RO+ cells pooled with CCR7-negative TemRA cells. The source of this sequence is a man aged 18 to 29 in good health. Some clones in this sample may be carry-over from other donors' samples.

The CDR3 sequence: CASRGGQRNEKLFF. The DNA of the CDR3 is TGTGCCAGCAGGGGGGGACAGCGCAATGAAAAACTGTTTTTT. This chain joins TRBV28 and TRBJ1-4, with 7 bases identical to TRBD1. Germline trimming cut 6 bases from V and 5 bases from J; bases unmatched to any gene: 6. This CDR3 region has 14 residues. Germline lookup yields CDR1 MDHEN and CDR2 SYDVKM.